These T cell receptor beta chains were read from a single sample in a study of low-dose radiotherapy and immunotherapy resistance in tumors. MiXCR, run by TCRdb on the reads, gives a single entry per CDR3 protein. The data hold more than 90,000 distinct CDR3 sequences, with less than 25% observed a single time. The sequencing used PBMCs, collected after low-dose radiotherapy plus immunotherapy. Every receptor here comes from a male donor with prostate cancer. The CDR3 runs from the conserved cysteine through the conserved F or W. A D gene is named only where the DNA matches it firmly. Size values are once, few and many counts, or a class for expanded clones, and some rows have none.

clone size: many; D gene: TRBD2; J gene: TRBJ2-5; V gene: TRBV5-4; CDR3 DNA: TGTGCCAGCAGCGCCCGAAGACTAGCGGGGGGAGAGACCCAGTACTTC; CDR3 protein: CASSARRLAGGETQYF
clone size: many; D gene: TRBD1; J gene: TRBJ1-4; V gene: TRBV20-1; CDR3 DNA: TGCAGTGCTAGGGAAGACAGGGAAGCTAATGAAAAACTGTTTTTT; CDR3 protein: CSAREDREANEKLFF
clone size: NA; D gene: TRBD1; J gene: TRBJ1-5; V gene: TRBV28; CDR3 DNA: TGTGCCAGCAGTTTTACTGGACAGGCTGCGTTGCCCCAGCATTTT; CDR3 protein: CASSFTGQAALPQHF
clone size: many; D gene: TRBD2; J gene: TRBJ2-2; V gene: TRBV20-1; CDR3 DNA: TGCAGTGCTAAAGCAAAGAGCGGGGCTGACACCGGGGAGCTGTTTTTT; CDR3 protein: CSAKAKSGADTGELFF
clone size: many; D gene: NA; J gene: TRBJ1-6; V gene: TRBV18; CDR3 DNA: TGTGCCACCCCCGGGGATTCACCCCTCCACTTT; CDR3 protein: CATPGDSPLHF
clone size: few; D gene: NA; J gene: TRBJ2-7; V gene: TRBV2; CDR3 DNA: TGTGCCAGCACTACTACCTGGGAGGCGCGATACTTC; CDR3 protein: CASTTTWEARYF
clone size: many; D gene: NA; J gene: TRBJ2-7; V gene: TRBV12-3/TRBV12-4; CDR3 DNA: TGTGCCAGCAGTTTACTTCTGCGGGGCCGTACAGGGGATCCCGAGCAGTACTTC; CDR3 protein: CASSLLLRGRTGDPEQYF
clone size: few; D gene: TRBD1; J gene: TRBJ2-7; V gene: TRBV3-1; CDR3 DNA: TGTGCCAGCAGCCGAAAAAAAAAACCGGGACAGGGGTACGAGCAGTACTTC; CDR3 protein: CASSRKKKPGQGYEQYF
clone size: many; D gene: TRBD1; J gene: TRBJ1-1; V gene: TRBV18; CDR3 DNA: TGTGCCAGCTCACCCCAGGGACAGCTGAACACTGAAGCTTTCTTT; CDR3 protein: CASSPQGQLNTEAFF
clone size: many; D gene: NA; J gene: TRBJ1-4; V gene: TRBV6-2/TRBV6-3; CDR3 DNA: TGTGCCAGCAGTGAGGAGTGGGATGAAAAACTGTTTTTT; CDR3 protein: CASSEEWDEKLFF
clone size: many; D gene: NA; J gene: TRBJ2-1; V gene: TRBV6-2/TRBV6-3; CDR3 DNA: TGTGCCAGCAGTTACTCGGGGGATAGGTATGAGCAGTTCTTC; CDR3 protein: CASSYSGDRYEQFF
clone size: many; D gene: NA; J gene: TRBJ2-2; V gene: TRBV10-3; CDR3 DNA: TGTGCCATCAGTGGACAGACGCGGAACACCGGGGAGCTGTTTTTT; CDR3 protein: CAISGQTRNTGELFF
clone size: many; D gene: NA; J gene: TRBJ2-7; V gene: TRBV3-1; CDR3 DNA: TGTGCCAGCAGCTTACGGGGTACCTACGAGCAGTACTTC; CDR3 protein: CASSLRGTYEQYF
clone size: many; D gene: NA; J gene: TRBJ2-2; V gene: TRBV7-9; CDR3 DNA: TGTGCCAGCAGCTTAGGGTCCAACACCGGGGAGCTGTTTTTT; CDR3 protein: CASSLGSNTGELFF
clone size: many; D gene: TRBD1; J gene: TRBJ2-7; V gene: TRBV18; CDR3 DNA: TGTGCCAGCTCACCTGGGACAGAGTACGAGCAGTACTTC; CDR3 protein: CASSPGTEYEQYF
clone size: NA; D gene: NA; J gene: TRBJ2-7; V gene: TRBV29-1; CDR3 DNA: TGCAGCGTTGAAGTGGTGGGCTACGAGCAGTACTTC; CDR3 protein: CSVEVVGYEQYF
clone size: many; D gene: TRBD1; J gene: TRBJ2-7; V gene: TRBV12-3/TRBV12-4; CDR3 DNA: TGTGCCAGCCGGGACAGGGTACAAGAGCAGTACTTC; CDR3 protein: CASRDRVQEQYF
clone size: many; D gene: NA; J gene: TRBJ2-7; V gene: TRBV28; CDR3 DNA: TGTGCCAGCAGTTTATCTCTCTCCTACGAGCAGTACTTC; CDR3 protein: CASSLSLSYEQYF
clone size: many; D gene: NA; J gene: TRBJ1-1; V gene: TRBV5-1; CDR3 DNA: TGCGCCAGCAGCTGGGGGCGACGGGGGAACACTGAAGCTTTCTTT; CDR3 protein: CASSWGRRGNTEAFF
clone size: many; D gene: NA; J gene: TRBJ1-2; V gene: TRBV27; CDR3 DNA: TGTGCCAGCAGTTTAAATCCCAGGGCCTATGGCTACACCTTC; CDR3 protein: CASSLNPRAYGYTF
clone size: many; D gene: NA; J gene: TRBJ1-5; V gene: TRBV6-6; CDR3 DNA: TGTGCCAGCTCGCGGGAGGGAATTAGCAATCAGCCCCAGCATTTT; CDR3 protein: CASSREGISNQPQHF
clone size: many; D gene: TRBD2; J gene: TRBJ2-1; V gene: TRBV3-1; CDR3 DNA: TGTGCCAGCAGCCCCCCCCGGGGCGGTCCCCCTAGCGGGGGGCCCGGGGCCCCTTTGGATGAGCAGTTCTTC; CDR3 protein: CASSPPRGGPPSGGPGAPLDEQFF
clone size: many; D gene: NA; J gene: TRBJ1-2; V gene: TRBV29-1; CDR3 DNA: TGCAGCGTTTTTGGGGGAGAAAACTATGGCTACACCTTC; CDR3 protein: CSVFGGENYGYTF
clone size: many; D gene: NA; J gene: TRBJ2-7; V gene: TRBV6-2/TRBV6-3; CDR3 DNA: TGTGCCAGCAGTGAAGGGGACAGCGGGCTCGACGAGCAGTACTTC; CDR3 protein: CASSEGDSGLDEQYF
clone size: many; D gene: TRBD1; J gene: TRBJ1-2; V gene: TRBV5-1; CDR3 DNA: TGCGCCAGCAGCGGACAGGGAGCTAACTATGGCTACACCTTC; CDR3 protein: CASSGQGANYGYTF
clone size: many; D gene: NA; J gene: TRBJ2-2; V gene: TRBV11-2; CDR3 DNA: TGTGCCAGCAGCTTAGTCGGCACCGGGGAGCTGTTTTTT; CDR3 protein: CASSLVGTGELFF
clone size: many; D gene: TRBD1; J gene: TRBJ1-6; V gene: TRBV6-2/TRBV6-3; CDR3 DNA: TGTGCCAGCAGTGAATTACAGGGGAATGCCTCACCCCTCCACTTT; CDR3 protein: CASSELQGNASPLHF
clone size: NA; D gene: TRBD2; J gene: TRBJ2-7; V gene: TRBV28; CDR3 DNA: TGTGCCAGCAGCTCACGAGGACTAGCGGGAGGGCCCGGTACGGCTATGGTGCAGTACTTC; CDR3 protein: CASSSRGLAGGPGTAMVQYF
clone size: NA; D gene: TRBD1; J gene: TRBJ2-7; V gene: TRBV12-3/TRBV12-4; CDR3 DNA: TGTGCCAGCAGTTTTGACAGGGCCTACGAGCAGTACTTC; CDR3 protein: CASSFDRAYEQYF
clone size: NA; D gene: NA; J gene: TRBJ2-3; V gene: TRBV2; CDR3 DNA: TGTGCCAGCAATACACCCTTCACAGATACGCAGTATTTT; CDR3 protein: CASNTPFTDTQYF
clone size: NA; D gene: TRBD2; J gene: TRBJ2-1; V gene: TRBV12-3/TRBV12-4; CDR3 DNA: TGTGCCAGCAGAAGTCTAGCGGGAGAAGGGTATGAGCAGTTCTTC; CDR3 protein: CASRSLAGEGYEQFF